These T cell receptor beta chains were read from a single sample in a study of CXCR3-negative and CXCR3-positive naive CD8 T cells. Reprocessing the 5' RACE reads, TCRdb reports a single entry for every CDR3 protein and omits DNA. The sample includes 100,000 to 150,000 distinct CDR3 sequences. The sample was naive CXCR3- CD8+ T cells from blood. The receptors come from a human donor in good health. Some clones in this sample may be carry-over from other donors' samples. CDR3s include the opening cysteine and the closing phenylalanine or tryptophan. The order of the fields is J gene, V gene, CDR3 length, CDR3 protein.

j_call: TRBJ2-3; v_call: TRBV28; cdr3_length: 16; cdr3_aa: CASSLPARTSSDTQYF
j_call: TRBJ2-1; v_call: TRBV7-2; cdr3_length: 16; cdr3_aa: CASSFTGGPSYNEQFF
j_call: TRBJ1-1; v_call: TRBV10-3; cdr3_length: 13; cdr3_aa: CAITPGQGTEAFF
j_call: TRBJ2-1; v_call: TRBV9; cdr3_length: 12; cdr3_aa: CASSVVPSEQFF
j_call: TRBJ2-7; v_call: TRBV15; cdr3_length: 14; cdr3_aa: CATSRDVNQHEQYF
j_call: TRBJ2-7; v_call: TRBV13; cdr3_length: 16; cdr3_aa: CASSLSDRGTSYEQYF
j_call: TRBJ2-7; v_call: TRBV6-2/TRBV6-3; cdr3_length: 13; cdr3_aa: CATTQASSYEQYF
j_call: TRBJ2-3; v_call: TRBV7-9; cdr3_length: 14; cdr3_aa: CASSSTGWGDTQYF
j_call: TRBJ2-7; v_call: TRBV12-3/TRBV12-4; cdr3_length: 14; cdr3_aa: CASSPGWDWEEKYF
j_call: TRBJ1-1; v_call: TRBV21-1; cdr3_length: 15; cdr3_aa: CASSIQKEENTEAFF
j_call: TRBJ2-2; v_call: TRBV29-1; cdr3_length: 14; cdr3_aa: CSVIQGPGTGELFF
j_call: TRBJ1-1; v_call: TRBV6-4; cdr3_length: 15; cdr3_aa: CASSDSPNGDTEAFF
j_call: TRBJ1-4; v_call: TRBV29-1; cdr3_length: 11; cdr3_aa: CSGQLNEKLFF
j_call: TRBJ2-7; v_call: TRBV29-1; cdr3_length: 13; cdr3_aa: CSVEVSSEYEQYF